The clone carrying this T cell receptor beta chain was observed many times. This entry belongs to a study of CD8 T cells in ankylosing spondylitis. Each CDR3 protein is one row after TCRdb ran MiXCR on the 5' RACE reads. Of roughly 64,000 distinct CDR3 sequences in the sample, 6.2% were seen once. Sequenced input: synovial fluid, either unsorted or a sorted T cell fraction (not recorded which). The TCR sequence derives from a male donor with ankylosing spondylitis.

CDR3 region: CASSPQARYGYTF. As DNA, the CDR3 is TGTGCCAGCAGTCCCCAGGCGCGCTATGGCTACACCTTC. This chain links TRBV12-3 or TRBV12-4 with TRBJ1-2, with D unresolved. The CDR3 is 13 amino acids. V dropped 5 bases and J dropped 4 bases, with 11 bases sitting between them.